The 9 T cell receptor beta chains listed next were all sequenced from one sample in a study of cytomegalovirus exposure and HLA in healthy donors. TCRdb's copy holds only in-frame clones and misses some; the assay was immunoSEQ multiplex PCR. This table has about 130,000 clones, 89% appearing once. The specimen sequenced was PBMCs. These TCRs come from a woman aged 18 to 35 in good health and CMV-seropositive.

The genes are TRBV11-2 and TRBJ1-2, with D unresolved. The germline V and J ends were trimmed by 2 bases and 2 bases, with 9 bases remaining between them. CDR1 SGHAT and CDR2 FQNNGV come from the germline V gene. The CDR3 contains 14 residues. DNA for the CDR3: TGTGCCAGCAGCTTATCCGACGGGAACTATGGCTACACCTTC. Protein sequence: CASSLSDGNYGYTF.

J is TRBJ2-2 and V is TRBV4-1; tentative D call: TRBD2 (6 bases). This CDR3 contains 15 residues. Trimming stripped 0 bases from V and 6 bases from J, with 11 bases between. Germline V gives CDR1 MGHRA, CDR2 YSYEKL. CDR3 DNA: TGCGCCAGCAGCCAAGACGGGGGTTCAGCCGGGGAGCTGTTTTTT. Amino acids: CASSQDGGSAGELFF.

V and J are TRBV6-1 and TRBJ1-3; D ambiguous. Trimming removed 7 bases from V and 4 bases from J, with 20 bases in between. Germline V gene sequence: CDR1 MNHNS, CDR2 SASEGT. The CDR3 totals 16 residues. The CDR3 reads CASTDTRGIKGNTIYF. CDR3 sequence (DNA): TGTGCCAGCACTGACACGCGAGGGATAAAAGGAAACACCATATATTTT.

The V gene is TRBV18, the J gene TRBJ2-2, with D unresolved. The V gene's germline CDR1 is KGHSH and CDR2 LQKENI. The V end lost 4 bases, the J end lost 2 bases, and 11 bases lay between the germline ends. This CDR3 has 15 residues. Here the CDR3 reads CASSREGVNTGELFF. CDR3 DNA: TGTGCCAGCTCACGAGAAGGAGTAAACACCGGGGAGCTGTTTTTT.

This chain uses TRBV5-5 with TRBJ2-1, with 7 bases matching TRBD1. Germline V gives CDR1 SGHKS, CDR2 YYEKEE (reference sequence). The V gene end was trimmed by 4 bases and the J gene end by 7 bases; junction bases not matched to a gene: 11. CDR3 length: 15 amino acids. CDR3 bases: TGTGCCAGCAGCCCACAGGGGAGAGCGAGGAATGAGCAGTTCTTC. Amino acids: CASSPQGRARNEQFF.

The chain carries TRBV28 and TRBJ1-2; D gene ambiguous. CDR3 size: 15 residues. The V gene lost 4 bases and the J gene lost 8 bases, with 20 bases spanning the gap. Looked up from germline, CDR1 is MDHEN and CDR2 is SYDVKM. The CDR3 spells CASSWGGDRSRGYTF. The DNA of the CDR3 is TGTGCCAGCAGTTGGGGAGGAGACCGGAGTAGGGGCTACACCTTC.

The chain is built from TRBV28 and TRBJ1-1; D gene unclear. With 6 bases removed from V and 1 base from J, the gap between germline ends came to 3 bases. The V gene's germline CDR1 is MDHEN and CDR2 SYDVKM. The CDR3 contains 11 residues. Here the CDR3 DNA reads TGTGCCAGCAGACAGAACACTGAAGCTTTCTTT. Protein product: CASRQNTEAFF.

The rearrangement uses TRBV28 and TRBJ2-7; 12 positions agree with TRBD1. This CDR3 comprises 13 residues. Germline loops: CDR1 MDHEN, CDR2 SYDVKM. V lost 6 bases, J lost 5 bases, and 2 bases stayed unmatched. Here the CDR3 reads CASRGTGGNEQYF. The CDR3 DNA follows: TGTGCCAGCAGAGGGACAGGGGGCAACGAGCAGTACTTC.

The chain combines TRBV28 with TRBJ1-6; a weak D match, TRBD1 (6 bases). Deletions cut 4 bases from V and 4 bases from J, with 8 bases between. The CDR3 contains 14 residues. CDR1 and CDR2 from the germline V gene are MDHEN and SYDVKM. The CDR3, as DNA: TGTGCCAGCAGTTCTGACAGGTATAATTCACCCCTCCACTTT. Translation gives CASSSDRYNSPLHF.